The 27 T cell receptor beta chains reported below all come from one sample, sequenced in a study of cytomegalovirus exposure and HLA in healthy donors. PCR involved 60 Vbeta and 13 Jbeta primers. Data came from immunoSEQ multiplex PCR; TCRdb stores just in-frame clones and leaves some out. In the table there are around 120,000 clones, over 65% of which are singletons. The specimen was PBMCs. Receptors originate from a man aged 18 to 35 in good health and CMV-seronegative.

The CDR3 DNA is TGTGCCATCAGTCAGGAAGCGGGGGAGACCTACGAGCAGTACTTC. Translated, it gives CAISQEAGETYEQYF. This chain uses TRBV10-3 with TRBJ2-7; TRBD2 agrees at 8 bases. The V gene's germline CDR1 is ENHRY and CDR2 SYGVKD. V lost 5 bases to trimming and J lost 2 bases; unmatched junction nucleotides: 8. This CDR3 has 15 amino acids.

This clone was picked up one time. The chain is built from TRBV18 and TRBJ1-4; no clear D gene. Trimming removed 1 base at V and 5 bases at J, with 11 bases between. Germline loops: CDR1 KGHSH, CDR2 LQKENI. The CDR3 totals 15 residues. The CDR3 here is CASSPREGPNEKLFF. The CDR3 region has the DNA TGTGCCAGCTCACCACGCGAGGGCCCCAATGAAAAACTGTTTTTT.

The V and J genes are TRBV29-1 and TRBJ2-3, with a possible D match to TRBD2 (6 bases). CDR1 and CDR2 from the germline V gene are SQVTM and ANQGSEA. V shed 6 bases and J shed 2 bases, with 15 bases lying between them. The CDR3 is 14 residues long. The DNA for the CDR3 is TGCAGCGTCACCCGTGGCGGGGCCACAGATACGCAGTATTTT. Translated, it gives CSVTRGGATDTQYF.

This clone was found once. The chain joins TRBV7-2 to TRBJ2-1; 7 nucleotides line up with TRBD2. The CDR3 totals 16 residues. With V trimmed by 1 base and J by 4 bases, 7 bases remained unmatched. The germline V gene has CDR1 SGHTA and CDR2 FQGNSA. The chain's CDR3 is CASSLEGLRGYNEQFF. Written as DNA, the CDR3 is TGTGCCAGCAGCTTAGAAGGGCTGCGGGGGTACAATGAGCAGTTCTTC.

The V gene is TRBV11-2, the J gene TRBJ2-1; 8 bases match TRBD2. The length of the CDR3 is 13 residues. In germline, CDR1 is SGHAT, CDR2 FQNNGV. Losses at the gene ends were 11 bases for V and 3 bases for J; bases not matched to a gene: 6. In DNA form, the CDR3 reads TGTGCCTCCCGGGAGGGAATCTACAATGAGCAGTTCTTC. Translated: CASREGIYNEQFF.

The chain is built from TRBV7-2 and TRBJ1-1; unclear D gene. CDR1 is SGHTA and CDR2 is FQGNSA in the germline V gene. Trimming took 5 bases from V and 7 from J, leaving 14 bases between them. The CDR3 length is 13 residues. For the CDR3, the DNA is TGTGCCAGCAGCCCCCGGCAGCGACGTGAAGCTTTCTTT. This encodes CASSPRQRREAFF.

This sequence joins TRBV9 and TRBJ1-5; the D gene is possibly TRBD1 (5 bases). CDR1 SGDLS and CDR2 YYNGEE come from the germline V gene. CDR3 length: 14 residues. The V and J ends lost 7 bases and 0 bases respectively, with 11 bases between them. CDR3 in DNA: TGTGCCAGCGGCCAGGGCCCTAGCAATCAGCCCCAGCATTTT. Translating it yields CASGQGPSNQPQHF.

This sequence joins TRBV4-1 and TRBJ2-2; 8 bases line up with TRBD1. The CDR3 sequence is 16 residues long. The junction had 4 bases not matched to a gene; V was cut back by 0 bases and J by 4 bases. Per germline, CDR1 MGHRA and CDR2 YSYEKL. The chain's CDR3 is CASSQEQGVGTGELFF. Written as DNA, the CDR3 is TGCGCCAGCAGCCAAGAACAGGGGGTAGGCACCGGGGAGCTGTTTTTT.

V is TRBV5-6 and J is TRBJ2-4; TRBD1 aligns across 8 bases. This CDR3 is built from 16 residues. J lost 6 bases, V lost 0 bases, and 8 bases had no gene match. Looked up from germline, CDR1 is SGHDT and CDR2 is YYEEEE. The CDR3: CASSLGQGQALNIQYF. The CDR3 DNA reads TGTGCCAGCAGCTTGGGTCAGGGACAGGCCCTAAACATTCAGTACTTC.

The chain is built from TRBV19 and TRBJ1-4; 10 bases match TRBD1. V was pared by 3 bases and J by 7 bases, with 5 bases of the junction left unmatched. CDR1 LNHDA and CDR2 SQIVND come from the germline V gene (reference sequence). The CDR3 runs 15 residues. This CDR3 is CASSIMGTGVEKLFF. In DNA form, the CDR3 reads TGTGCCAGTAGTATTATGGGGACAGGGGTTGAAAAACTGTTTTTT.

The DNA of the CDR3 is TGTGCCAGCAGCTCACCGGGACAGGGAACAGAGACCCAGTACTTC. Protein sequence: CASSSPGQGTETQYF. The rearrangement joins TRBV7-9 to TRBJ2-5; 9 bases line up with TRBD1. Germline trimming cut 4 bases from V and 4 bases from J; bases unmatched to any gene: 7. The CDR3 runs to 15 residues. Germline V gene sequence: CDR1 SEHNR, CDR2 FQNEAQ (reference sequence).

V gene TRBV7-9 combines with J gene TRBJ2-1, with 10 bases aligning to TRBD2. The V segment lost 1 base and the J segment 9 bases; nucleotides outside the gene matches: 15. The CDR3 has 18 residues. Germline CDR1 and CDR2: SEHNR and FQNEAQ (reference sequence). The CDR3 DNA reads as TGTGCCAGCAGCTTAGGGGGACCGGGACTAGCGAAGTCCGCTGAGCAGTTCTTC. Amino acid sequence: CASSLGGPGLAKSAEQFF.

The chain links TRBV5-5 to TRBJ1-5, with 8 bases aligning to TRBD1. Per the germline V gene, CDR1 is SGHKS and CDR2 is YYEKEE (reference sequence). Trimming took 3 bases from V and 3 from J; bases not matched to a gene: 5. The CDR3 is 15 amino acids. CDR3 in amino acids: CASSSDREINQPQHF. The CDR3 region has the DNA TGTGCCAGCAGCTCGGACAGGGAGATCAATCAGCCCCAGCATTTT.

The V and J genes are TRBV2 and TRBJ1-3; no clear D. Trimming took 7 bases from V and 0 from J, leaving 10 bases between them. CDR3 length equals 14 residues. Per the germline V gene, CDR1 is SNHLY and CDR2 is FYNNEI. CDR3 nucleotides: TGTGCCAGCAAGGCGGCGAACTCTGGAAACACCATATATTTT. Its translation: CASKAANSGNTIYF.

V is TRBV6-1 and J is TRBJ2-1; 10 bases fit TRBD2. Trimming cost V 4 bases and J 7 bases; bases outside gene matches: 7. This CDR3 has 15 amino acids. The germline V gene has CDR1 MNHNS and CDR2 SASEGT. This CDR3 is CASSVAAGGLNEQFF. In DNA form, the CDR3 reads TGTGCCAGCAGTGTAGCAGCGGGGGGGCTTAATGAGCAGTTCTTC.

This chain links TRBV29-1 with TRBJ2-5; D is uncertain. V was pared by 2 bases and J by 4 bases, with 8 bases between. This CDR3 region has 12 residues. CDR1 is SQVTM and CDR2 is ANQGSEA in the germline V gene. The CDR3 protein is CSVEMGRETQYF. The CDR3 DNA reads TGCAGCGTTGAAATGGGCCGAGAGACCCAGTACTTC. Full variable domain (remainder filled in from reference TRBV29-1 and TRBJ2-5): SAVISQKPSRDICQRGTSLTIQCQVDSQVTMMFWYRQQPGQSLTLIATANQGSEATYESGFVIDKFPISRPNLTFSTLTVSNMSPEDSSIYLCSVEMGRETQYFGPGTRLLVL.

V and J are TRBV4-3 and TRBJ2-2; D remains ambiguous. Trimming removed 0 bases at V and 5 bases at J, with 7 bases between. Germline V CDR1 and CDR2: LGHNA, YSLEER. This CDR3 spans 14 amino acids. In nucleotides, the CDR3 is TGCGCCAGCAGCCAAGAAGAGAGAACCGGGGAGCTGTTTTTT. Amino acids: CASSQEERTGELFF.

The chain links TRBV19 to TRBJ2-3; TRBD1 is a possible D gene (5 bases). Trimming cost V 1 base and J 0 bases, with 5 bases left between them. Germline CDR1 and CDR2: LNHDA and SQIVND (reference sequence). CDR3 length: 14 residues. CDR3 sequence: CASSIGTSTDTQYF. The CDR3 DNA reads as TGTGCCAGTAGTATAGGGACAAGCACAGATACGCAGTATTTT. Full variable domain (remainder filled in from reference TRBV19 and TRBJ2-3): DGGITQSPKYLFRKEGQNVTLSCEQNLNHDAMYWYRQDPGQGLRLIYYSQIVNDFQKGDIAEGYSVSREKKESFPLTVTSAQKNPTAFYLCASSIGTSTDTQYFGPGTRLTVL.

The CDR3 region is CASLLGGGSYEQYF. The CDR3, as DNA: TGTGCCAGCCTCCTCGGGGGGGGATCCTACGAGCAGTACTTC. The chain joins TRBV7-2 to TRBJ2-7; 8 nucleotides align to TRBD2. Germline V gene sequence: CDR1 SGHTA, CDR2 FQGNSA. The CDR3 extends over 14 amino acids. Trimming took 8 bases from V and 1 from J; bases not matched to a gene: 7.

V and J are TRBV18 and TRBJ1-6; D may be TRBD1 (5 bases). The CDR3 extends over 14 amino acids. Germline V CDR1 and CDR2: KGHSH, LQKENI. The ends were cut back, 8 bases at V and 8 bases at J, with 16 bases in the middle. CDR3 amino acids: CASRKTENDSPLHF. The CDR3 DNA is TGTGCCAGCCGAAAGACAGAGAATGATTCACCCCTCCACTTT.

The V call is TRBV19, the J call TRBJ1-5, with D perhaps TRBD1 (5 bases). Germline V gene lookup returns CDR1 LNHDA and CDR2 SQIVND (reference sequence). The germline V and J ends were trimmed by 7 bases and 0 bases, with 10 bases remaining between them. The CDR3 has 14 residues. The CDR3 spells CASKIRGSNQPQHF. CDR3 nucleotide sequence: TGTGCCAGTAAGATAAGGGGTAGCAATCAGCCCCAGCATTTT.

This rearrangement joins TRBV7-3 to TRBJ2-7, with 7 positions matching TRBD2. The V segment lost 2 bases and the J segment 5 bases; nucleotides outside the gene matches: 9. Germline V CDR1 and CDR2: SGHTA, FQGTGA. The CDR3 sequence is 15 residues long. CDR3 amino acids: CASSLDGGGEDEQYF. CDR3 sequence (DNA): TGTGCCAGCAGCTTAGATGGCGGGGGTGAGGACGAGCAGTACTTC.

V is TRBV11-2 and J is TRBJ2-7; the D gene is possibly TRBD2 (8 bases). Germline values: CDR1 SGHAT, CDR2 FQNNGV. There are 15 residues in the CDR3. V lost 8 bases and J lost 3, with 20 bases in between. The CDR3, as DNA: TGTGCCAGCGGTTTTTCGGGAGGGGGCGTCTACGAGCAGTACTTC. Translating it yields CASGFSGGGVYEQYF.

This chain joins TRBV6-6 and TRBJ2-7, with D unclear. Looked up from germline, CDR1 is MNHNY and CDR2 is SVGAGI (reference sequence). The germline V and J ends were trimmed by 4 bases and 7 bases, with 14 bases remaining between them. This CDR3 is built from 13 residues. The chain's CDR3 is CASSFDGWAEQYF. For the CDR3, the DNA is TGTGCCAGCAGTTTCGATGGGTGGGCAGAGCAGTACTTC.

The chain employs TRBV5-4 and TRBJ1-6, with a possible D match to TRBD1 (5 bases). CDR3 size: 15 residues. Germline V gene lookup returns CDR1 SGHNT and CDR2 YYREEE (reference sequence). V was pared by 1 base and J by 6 bases, with 11 bases between. In DNA, the CDR3 is TGTGCCAGCAGCTTGCAGGGTCTGAGTAATTCACCCCTCCACTTT. This encodes CASSLQGLSNSPLHF.

The chain links TRBV7-9 to TRBJ1-1, with 7 bases lining up with TRBD1. CDR1 SEHNR and CDR2 FQNEAQ come from the germline V gene (reference sequence). This CDR3 is built from 13 residues. The J segment lost 8 bases and the V segment lost 2 bases, leaving 5 bases of the junction unmatched. This chain's CDR3 is CASSLMTGLEAFF. CDR3 DNA: TGTGCCAGCAGCTTAATGACAGGGTTGGAAGCTTTCTTT.

The gene calls are TRBV6-1 and TRBJ1-1; maybe TRBD1 (5 bases). With 2 bases removed from V and 6 bases from J, the gap between germline ends came to 16 bases. Germline CDR1 MNHNS, CDR2 SASEGT. The CDR3 spans 15 residues. For the CDR3, the DNA is TGTGCCAGCAGTGAACTAGGCCAGGGCGACGCTGAAGCTTTCTTT. Its protein product is CASSELGQGDAEAFF.